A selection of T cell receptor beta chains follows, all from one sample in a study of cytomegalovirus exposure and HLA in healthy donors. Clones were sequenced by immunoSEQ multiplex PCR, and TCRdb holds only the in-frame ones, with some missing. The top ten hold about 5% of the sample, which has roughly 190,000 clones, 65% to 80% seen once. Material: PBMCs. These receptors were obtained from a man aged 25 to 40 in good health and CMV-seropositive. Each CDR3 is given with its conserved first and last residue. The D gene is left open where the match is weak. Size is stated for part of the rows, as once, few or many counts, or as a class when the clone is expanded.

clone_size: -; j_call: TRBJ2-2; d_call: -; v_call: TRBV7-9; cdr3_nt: TGTGCCAGCAGCCTCCTGGCGGGCACCGGGGAGCTGTTTTTT; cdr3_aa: CASSLLAGTGELFF
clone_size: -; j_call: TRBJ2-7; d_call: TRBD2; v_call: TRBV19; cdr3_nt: TGTGCCAGTAGTAGCCCTGGAGCGGGAGGGTCCTACGAGCAGTACTTC; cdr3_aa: CASSSPGAGGSYEQYF
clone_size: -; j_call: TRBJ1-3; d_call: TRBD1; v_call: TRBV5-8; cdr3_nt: TGTGCCAGCAGCTGGACAGGGTTCGCGGAGAACACCATATATTTT; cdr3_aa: CASSWTGFAENTIYF
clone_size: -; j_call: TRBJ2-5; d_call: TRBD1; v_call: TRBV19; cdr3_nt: TGTGCCAGTAGTCCCCACGACAGGGAGAGAGAGACCCAGTACTTC; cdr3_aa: CASSPHDRERETQYF
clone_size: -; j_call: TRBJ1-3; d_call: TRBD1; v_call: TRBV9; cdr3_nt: TGTGCCAGCAGCGTAGCCCAGGGGGGCTCTGGAAACACCATATATTTT; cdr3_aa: CASSVAQGGSGNTIYF
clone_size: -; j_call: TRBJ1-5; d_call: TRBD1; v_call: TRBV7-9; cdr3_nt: TGTGCCAGCAGCTGGGACAGTAGCAATCAGCCCCAGCATTTT; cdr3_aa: CASSWDSSNQPQHF
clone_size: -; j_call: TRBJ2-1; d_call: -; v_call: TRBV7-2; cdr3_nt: TGTGCCAGCAGCCTACGTCCGGTAGCGGACAATGAGCAGTTCTTC; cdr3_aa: CASSLRPVADNEQFF
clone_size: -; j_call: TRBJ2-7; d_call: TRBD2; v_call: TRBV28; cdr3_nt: TGTGCCAGCACCCCGGGGGGACTAGCGAATTACGAGCAGTACTTC; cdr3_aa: CASTPGGLANYEQYF
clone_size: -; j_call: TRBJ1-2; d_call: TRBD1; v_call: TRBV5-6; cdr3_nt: TGTGCCAGCAGCCCGGCCGGGACAGGTCGAACTGGCTACACCTTC; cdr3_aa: CASSPAGTGRTGYTF
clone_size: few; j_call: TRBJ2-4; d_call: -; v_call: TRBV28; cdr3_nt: TGTGCCTGTACCACAGGGATTGGGGACATTCAGTACTTC; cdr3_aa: CACTTGIGDIQYF
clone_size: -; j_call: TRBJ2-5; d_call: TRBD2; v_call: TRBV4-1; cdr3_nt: TGCGCCAGCAGCTACCGTCTAGCGGGAGGGAGTCAAGAGACCCAGTACTTC; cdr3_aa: CASSYRLAGGSQETQYF
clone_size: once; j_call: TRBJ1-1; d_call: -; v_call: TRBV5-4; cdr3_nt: TGTGCCAGCAGCTTGGGAGCAGACTTGAACACTGAAGCTTTCTTT; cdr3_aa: CASSLGADLNTEAFF
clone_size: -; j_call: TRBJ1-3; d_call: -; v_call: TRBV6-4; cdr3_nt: TGTGCCAGCAGTGACCCGGACTTAGACTCTGGAAACACCATATATTTT; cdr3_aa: CASSDPDLDSGNTIYF
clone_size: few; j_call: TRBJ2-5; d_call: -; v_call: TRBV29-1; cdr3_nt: TGCGGATGGCAGGCCTCTATGACCCAGTACTTC; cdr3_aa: CGWQASMTQYF
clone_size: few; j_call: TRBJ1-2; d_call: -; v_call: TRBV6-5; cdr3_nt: TGTGCCAGCAGCTCGGACAGATATGGCTACACCTTC; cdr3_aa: CASSSDRYGYTF
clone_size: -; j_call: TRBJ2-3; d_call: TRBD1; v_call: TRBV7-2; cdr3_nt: TGTGCCAGCAGCTTAGGCGACAGGGACGCAGATACGCAGTATTTT; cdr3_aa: CASSLGDRDADTQYF
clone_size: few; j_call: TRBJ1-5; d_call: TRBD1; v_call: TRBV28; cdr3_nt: TGTGCCAGCAGCAGCCTCCGGGACAGGGCTCAGCCCCAGCATTTT; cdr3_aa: CASSSLRDRAQPQHF
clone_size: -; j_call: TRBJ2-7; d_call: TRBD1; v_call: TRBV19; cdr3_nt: TGTGCCAGTACCTCACAGGGGGCCTCCTACGAGCAGTACTTC; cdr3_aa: CASTSQGASYEQYF
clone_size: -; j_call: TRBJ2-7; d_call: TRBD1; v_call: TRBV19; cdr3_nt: TGTGCCAGTAAGGACAGGGCCTACGAGCAGTACTTC; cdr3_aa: CASKDRAYEQYF
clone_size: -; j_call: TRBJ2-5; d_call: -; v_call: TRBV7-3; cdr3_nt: TGTGCCAGCAGCCCGGCGGGGGGACAGGAGACCCAGTACTTC; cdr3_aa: CASSPAGGQETQYF
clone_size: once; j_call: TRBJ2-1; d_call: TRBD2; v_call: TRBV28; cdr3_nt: TGTGCCAGCCCGCCGGGACTAGCGGGAAACGGGTGGGCCAATGAGCAGTTCTTC; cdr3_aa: CASPPGLAGNGWANEQFF
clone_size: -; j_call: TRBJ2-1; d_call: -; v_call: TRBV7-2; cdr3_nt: TGTGCCAGCAGCTTAGAAGTTGGGTGGGGCGGCAATGAGCAGTTCTTC; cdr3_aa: CASSLEVGWGGNEQFF
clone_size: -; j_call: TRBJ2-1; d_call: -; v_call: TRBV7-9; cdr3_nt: TGTGCCAGCAGCCCCCCTAATAGCCTTTATTACAATGAGCAGTTCTTC; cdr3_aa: CASSPPNSLYYNEQFF
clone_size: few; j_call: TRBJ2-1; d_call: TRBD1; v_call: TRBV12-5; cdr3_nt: TGTGCTAGTGGTCCGGGACAGGGGGCAGGTGAGCAGTTCTTC; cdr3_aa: CASGPGQGAGEQFF
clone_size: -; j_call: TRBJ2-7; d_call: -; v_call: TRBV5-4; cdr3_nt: TGTGCCAGCAGTGGGGGGACAGAAACACGCTACGAGCAGTACTTC; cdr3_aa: CASSGGTETRYEQYF
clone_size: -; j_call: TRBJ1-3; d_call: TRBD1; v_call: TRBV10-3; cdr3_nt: TGTGCCATCATGGGACAGGTCTCTGGAAACACCATATATTTT; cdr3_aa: CAIMGQVSGNTIYF
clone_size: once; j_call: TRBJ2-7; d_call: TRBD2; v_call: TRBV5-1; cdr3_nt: TGCGCCAGCAGCTCTATCCCGGGACTAGCGGGAGGGTCCTACGAGCAGTACTTC; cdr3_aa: CASSSIPGLAGGSYEQYF
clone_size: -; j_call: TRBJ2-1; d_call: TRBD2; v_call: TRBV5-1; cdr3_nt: TGCGCCAGCAGCTTAGGGTTCGGGGGGGGCCGGAATGAGCAGTTCTTC; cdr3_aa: CASSLGFGGGRNEQFF
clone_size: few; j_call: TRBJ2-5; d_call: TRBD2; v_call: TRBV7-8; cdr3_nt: TGTGCCAGCAGCTTAGGGGGGGGGATGATCTTCCAAGAGACCCAGTACTTC; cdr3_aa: CASSLGGGMIFQETQYF
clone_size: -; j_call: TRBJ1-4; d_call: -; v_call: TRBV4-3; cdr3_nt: TGCGCCAGCAGCCAAGTTCAGGGGTATGAAAAACTGTTTTTT; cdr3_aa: CASSQVQGYEKLFF
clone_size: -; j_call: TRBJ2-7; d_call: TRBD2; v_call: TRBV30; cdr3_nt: TGTGCCTGGAGTAGGACTAGCGGGGTCTCCGAGCAGTACTTC; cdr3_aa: CAWSRTSGVSEQYF
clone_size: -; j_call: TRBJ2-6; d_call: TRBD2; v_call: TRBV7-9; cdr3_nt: TGTGCCAGCAGCCGAGCGGGGGGGCAGTCAGGGGCCAACGTCCTGACTTTC; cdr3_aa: CASSRAGGQSGANVLTF
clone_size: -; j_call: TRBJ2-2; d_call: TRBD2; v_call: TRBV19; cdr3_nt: TGTGCCAGTTCCCTCGGGACTAGCGGGAGATCCGTCACCGGGGAGCTGTTTTTT; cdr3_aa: CASSLGTSGRSVTGELFF
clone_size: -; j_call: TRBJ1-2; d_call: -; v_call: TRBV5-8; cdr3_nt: TGTGCCAGCAGCTGGGGCACAGACTATGGCTACACCTTC; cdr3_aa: CASSWGTDYGYTF
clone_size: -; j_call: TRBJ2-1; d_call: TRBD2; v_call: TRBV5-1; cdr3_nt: TGCGCCAGCAGCCCCCTCGGGACTAGTCGGGGGAGGAATGAGCAGTTCTTC; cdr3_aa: CASSPLGTSRGRNEQFF
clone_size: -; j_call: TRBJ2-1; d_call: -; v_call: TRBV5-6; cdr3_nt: TGTGCCAGCAGCTTAGTGGCTCTTGAGCAGTTCTTC; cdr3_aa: CASSLVALEQFF
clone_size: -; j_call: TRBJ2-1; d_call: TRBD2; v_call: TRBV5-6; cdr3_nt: TGTGCCAGCTTAGACCTAGCGGGGGGGCCCTACAATGAGCAGTTCTTC; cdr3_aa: CASLDLAGGPYNEQFF
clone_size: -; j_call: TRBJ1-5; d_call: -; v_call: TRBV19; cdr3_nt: TGTGCCAGTAGTATCACAGGGAGTCAGCCCCAGCATTTT; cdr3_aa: CASSITGSQPQHF